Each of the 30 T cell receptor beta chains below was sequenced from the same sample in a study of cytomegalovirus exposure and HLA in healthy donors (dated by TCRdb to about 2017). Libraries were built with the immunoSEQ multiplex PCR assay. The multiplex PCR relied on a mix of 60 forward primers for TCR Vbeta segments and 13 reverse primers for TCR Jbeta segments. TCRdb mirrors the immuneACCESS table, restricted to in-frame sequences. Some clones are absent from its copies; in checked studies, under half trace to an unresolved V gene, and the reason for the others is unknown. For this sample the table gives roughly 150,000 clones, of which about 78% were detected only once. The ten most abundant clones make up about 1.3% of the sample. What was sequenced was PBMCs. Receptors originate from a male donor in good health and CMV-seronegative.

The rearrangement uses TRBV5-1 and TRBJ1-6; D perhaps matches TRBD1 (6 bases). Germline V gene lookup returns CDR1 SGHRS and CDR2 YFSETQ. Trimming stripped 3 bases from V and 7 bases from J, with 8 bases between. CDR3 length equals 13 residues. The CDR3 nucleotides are TGCGCCAGCAGCTCGACAGGAAATTCACCCCTCCACTTT. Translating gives CASSSTGNSPLHF.

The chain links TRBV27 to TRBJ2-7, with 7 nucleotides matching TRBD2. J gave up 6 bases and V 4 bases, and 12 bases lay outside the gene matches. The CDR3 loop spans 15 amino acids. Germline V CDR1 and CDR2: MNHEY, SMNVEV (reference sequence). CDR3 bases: TGTGCCAGCAGTTATCGAGCCCTAGCGGTCGGCGAGCAGTACTTC. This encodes CASSYRALAVGEQYF.

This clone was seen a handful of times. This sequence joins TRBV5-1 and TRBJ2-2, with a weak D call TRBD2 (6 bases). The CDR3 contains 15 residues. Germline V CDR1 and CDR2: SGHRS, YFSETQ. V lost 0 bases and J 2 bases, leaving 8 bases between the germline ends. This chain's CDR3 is CASSLAGTNTGELFF. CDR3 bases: TGCGCCAGCAGCTTGGCCGGGACTAACACCGGGGAGCTGTTTTTT.

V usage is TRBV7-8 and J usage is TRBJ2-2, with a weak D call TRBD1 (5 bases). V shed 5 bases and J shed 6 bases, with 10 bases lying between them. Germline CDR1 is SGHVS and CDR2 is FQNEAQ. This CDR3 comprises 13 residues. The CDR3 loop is CASSPDSAGELFF. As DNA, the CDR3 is TGTGCCAGCAGCCCAGACAGTGCCGGGGAGCTGTTTTTT.

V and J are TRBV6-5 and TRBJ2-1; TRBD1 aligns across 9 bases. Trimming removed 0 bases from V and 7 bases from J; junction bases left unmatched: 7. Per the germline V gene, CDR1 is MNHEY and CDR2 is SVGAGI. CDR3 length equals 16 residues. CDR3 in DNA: TGTGCCAGCAGTTACTCGACAGGGGGAGGGGGGAATGAGCAGTTCTTC. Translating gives CASSYSTGGGGNEQFF.

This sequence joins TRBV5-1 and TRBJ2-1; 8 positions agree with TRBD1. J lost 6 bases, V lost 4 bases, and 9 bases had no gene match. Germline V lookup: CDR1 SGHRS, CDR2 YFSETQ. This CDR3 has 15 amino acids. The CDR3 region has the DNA TGCGCCAGCAGCCCTTGGACAGGGTTGGGCAATGAGCAGTTCTTC. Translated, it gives CASSPWTGLGNEQFF. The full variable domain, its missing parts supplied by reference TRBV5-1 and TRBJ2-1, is KAGVTQTPRYLIKTRGQQVTLSCSPISGHRSVSWYQQTPGQGLQFLFEYFSETQRNKGNFPGRFSGRQFSNSRSEMNVSTLELGDSALYLCASSPWTGLGNEQFFGPGTRLTVL.

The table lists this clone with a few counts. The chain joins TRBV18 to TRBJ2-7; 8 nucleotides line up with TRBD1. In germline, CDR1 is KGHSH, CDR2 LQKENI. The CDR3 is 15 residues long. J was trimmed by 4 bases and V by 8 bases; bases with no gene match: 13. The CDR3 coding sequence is TGTGCCAGCCGCCCCCAGACAGGGGATGCATACGAGCAGTACTTC. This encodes CASRPQTGDAYEQYF.

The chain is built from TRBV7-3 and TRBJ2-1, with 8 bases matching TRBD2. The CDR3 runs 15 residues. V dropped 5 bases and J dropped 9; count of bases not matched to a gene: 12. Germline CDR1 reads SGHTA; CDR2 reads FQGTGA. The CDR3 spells CASSREGTSGGEQFF. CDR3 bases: TGTGCCAGCAGCCGCGAAGGTACTAGCGGAGGTGAGCAGTTCTTC.

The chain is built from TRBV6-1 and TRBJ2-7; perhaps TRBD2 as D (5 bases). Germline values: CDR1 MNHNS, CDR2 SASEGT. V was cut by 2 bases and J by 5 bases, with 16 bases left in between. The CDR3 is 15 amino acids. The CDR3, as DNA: TGTGCCAGCAGTGAATTCGGGGTGCGAGGTAACGAGCAGTACTTC. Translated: CASSEFGVRGNEQYF.

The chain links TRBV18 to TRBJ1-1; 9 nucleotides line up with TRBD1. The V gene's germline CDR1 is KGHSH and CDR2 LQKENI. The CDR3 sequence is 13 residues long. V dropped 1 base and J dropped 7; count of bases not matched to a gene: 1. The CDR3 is CASSPRDRDEAFF. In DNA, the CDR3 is TGTGCCAGCTCACCACGGGACAGGGATGAAGCTTTCTTT.

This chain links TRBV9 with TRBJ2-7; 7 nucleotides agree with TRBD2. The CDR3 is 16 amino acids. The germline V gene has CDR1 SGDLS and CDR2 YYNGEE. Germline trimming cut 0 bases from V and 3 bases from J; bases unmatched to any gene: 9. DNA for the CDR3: TGTGCCAGCAGCGTAGAGGAGGGCGGGAGCGGCTACGAGCAGTACTTC. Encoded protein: CASSVEEGGSGYEQYF.

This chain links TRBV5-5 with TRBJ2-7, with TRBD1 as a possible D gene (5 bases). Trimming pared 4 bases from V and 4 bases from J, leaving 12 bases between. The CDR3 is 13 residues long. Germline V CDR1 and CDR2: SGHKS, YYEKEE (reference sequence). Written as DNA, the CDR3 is TGTGCCAGCAGCCACGGACAACCATACGAGCAGTACTTC. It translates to CASSHGQPYEQYF.

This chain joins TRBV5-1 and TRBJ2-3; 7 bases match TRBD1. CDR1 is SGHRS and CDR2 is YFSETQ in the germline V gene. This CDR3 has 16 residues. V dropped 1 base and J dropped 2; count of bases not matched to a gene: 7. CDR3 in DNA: TGCGCCAGCAGCTTGTCCGAGACAGGGATCACAGATACGCAGTATTTT. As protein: CASSLSETGITDTQYF. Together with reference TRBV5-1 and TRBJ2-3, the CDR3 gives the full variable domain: KAGVTQTPRYLIKTRGQQVTLSCSPISGHRSVSWYQQTPGQGLQFLFEYFSETQRNKGNFPGRFSGRQFSNSRSEMNVSTLELGDSALYLCASSLSETGITDTQYFGPGTRLTVL.

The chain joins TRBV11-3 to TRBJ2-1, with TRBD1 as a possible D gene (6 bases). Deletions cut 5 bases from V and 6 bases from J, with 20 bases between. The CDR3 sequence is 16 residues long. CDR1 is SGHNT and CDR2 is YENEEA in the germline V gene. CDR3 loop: CASSKPGSQGLNEQFF. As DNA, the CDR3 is TGTGCCAGCAGCAAACCTGGATCTCAGGGGCTCAATGAGCAGTTCTTC.

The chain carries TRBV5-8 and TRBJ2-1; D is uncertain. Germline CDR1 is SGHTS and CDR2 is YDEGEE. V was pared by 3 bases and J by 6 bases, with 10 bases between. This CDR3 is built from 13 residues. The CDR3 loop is CASSSLLVNEQFF. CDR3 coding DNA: TGTGCCAGCAGCTCCCTACTCGTCAATGAGCAGTTCTTC.

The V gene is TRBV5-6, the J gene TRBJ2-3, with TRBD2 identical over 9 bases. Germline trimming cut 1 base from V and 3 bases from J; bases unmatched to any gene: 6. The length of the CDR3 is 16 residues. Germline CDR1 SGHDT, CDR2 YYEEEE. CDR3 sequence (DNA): TGTGCCAGCAGCTTGCGTAGCGGGAGTGTGACAGATACGCAGTATTTT. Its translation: CASSLRSGSVTDTQYF.

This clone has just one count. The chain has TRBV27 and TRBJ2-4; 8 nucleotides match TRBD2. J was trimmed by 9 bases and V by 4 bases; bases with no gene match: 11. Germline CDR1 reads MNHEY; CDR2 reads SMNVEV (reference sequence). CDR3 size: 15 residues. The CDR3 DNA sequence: TGTGCCAGCAGTTCCGCCGGGACGGCGGGAGGCATTCAGTACTTC. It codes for CASSSAGTAGGIQYF.

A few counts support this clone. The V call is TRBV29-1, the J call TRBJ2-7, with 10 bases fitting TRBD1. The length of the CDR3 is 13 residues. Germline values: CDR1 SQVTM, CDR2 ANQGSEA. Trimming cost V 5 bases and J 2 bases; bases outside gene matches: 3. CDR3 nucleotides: TGCAGCGTTTCCGGACAGGGGGCCTACGAGCAGTACTTC. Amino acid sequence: CSVSGQGAYEQYF.

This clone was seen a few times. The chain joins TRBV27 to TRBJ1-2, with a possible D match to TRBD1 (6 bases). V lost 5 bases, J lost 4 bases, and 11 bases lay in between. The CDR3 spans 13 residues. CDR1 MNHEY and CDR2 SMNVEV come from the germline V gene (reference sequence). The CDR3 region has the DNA TGTGCCAGCAGTCTTCAGGGGAGCTATGGCTACACCTTC. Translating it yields CASSLQGSYGYTF.

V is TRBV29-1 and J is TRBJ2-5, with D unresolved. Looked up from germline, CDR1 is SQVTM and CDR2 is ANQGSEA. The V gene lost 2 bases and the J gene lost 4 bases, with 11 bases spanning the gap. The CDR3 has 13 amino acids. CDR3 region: CSVERGQIETQYF. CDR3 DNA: TGCAGCGTTGAAAGAGGCCAGATAGAGACCCAGTACTTC.

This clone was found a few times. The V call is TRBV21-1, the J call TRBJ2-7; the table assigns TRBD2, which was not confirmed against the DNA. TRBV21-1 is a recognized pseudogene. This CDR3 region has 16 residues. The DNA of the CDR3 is TGTGCCAGCAGCAAAGTTGGCAGACTAGACTCCTACGAGCAGTACTTC. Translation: CASSKVGRLDSYEQYF.

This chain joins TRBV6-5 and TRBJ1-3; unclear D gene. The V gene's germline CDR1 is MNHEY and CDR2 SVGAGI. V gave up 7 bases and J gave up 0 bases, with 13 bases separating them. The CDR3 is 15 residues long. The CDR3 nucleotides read TGTGCCAGCACCCTCAGTGGGAGCTCTGGAAACACCATATATTTT. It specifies CASTLSGSSGNTIYF.

Written as DNA, the CDR3 is TGCGCCAGCAGCCAAGAGCAGGGTATCGGGGGGACCCAGTACTTC. Translating gives CASSQEQGIGGTQYF. The chain has TRBV4-3 and TRBJ2-5; D is possibly TRBD2 (6 bases). The germline CDR1 and CDR2 sequences are LGHNA and YSLEER. The length of the CDR3 is 15 residues. The V gene lost 0 bases and the J gene lost 7 bases, with 15 bases spanning the gap.

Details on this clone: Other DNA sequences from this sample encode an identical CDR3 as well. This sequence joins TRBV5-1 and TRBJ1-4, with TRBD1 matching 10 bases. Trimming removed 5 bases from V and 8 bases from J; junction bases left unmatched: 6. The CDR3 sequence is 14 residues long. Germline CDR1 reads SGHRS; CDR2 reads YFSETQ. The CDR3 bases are TGCGCCAGCAGTCCAGGACAGGGGGGGGAAAAACTGTTTTTT. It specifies CASSPGQGGEKLFF. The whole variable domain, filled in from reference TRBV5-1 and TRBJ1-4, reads KAGVTQTPRYLIKTRGQQVTLSCSPISGHRSVSWYQQTPGQGLQFLFEYFSETQRNKGNFPGRFSGRQFSNSRSEMNVSTLELGDSALYLCASSPGQGGEKLFFGSGTQLSVL.

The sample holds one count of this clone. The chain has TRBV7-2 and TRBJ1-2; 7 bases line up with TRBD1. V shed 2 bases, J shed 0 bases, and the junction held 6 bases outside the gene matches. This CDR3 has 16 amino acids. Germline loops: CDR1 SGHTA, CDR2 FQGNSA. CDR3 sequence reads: CASSLYRTGANYGYTF. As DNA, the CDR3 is TGTGCCAGCAGCTTATACAGGACAGGAGCTAACTATGGCTACACCTTC.

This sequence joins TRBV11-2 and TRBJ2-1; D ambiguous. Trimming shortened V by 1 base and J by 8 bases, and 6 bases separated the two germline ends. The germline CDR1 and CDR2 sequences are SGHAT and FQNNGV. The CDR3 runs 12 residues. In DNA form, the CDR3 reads TGTGCCAGCAGCTTAGTGGGCCATGAGCAGTTCTTC. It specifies CASSLVGHEQFF. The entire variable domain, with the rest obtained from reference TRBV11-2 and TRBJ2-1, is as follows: EAGVAQSPRYKIIEKRQSVAFWCNPISGHATLYWYQQILGQGPKLLIQFQNNGVVDDSQLPKDRFSAERLKGVDSTLKIQPAKLEDSAVYLCASSLVGHEQFFGPGTRLTVL.

The DNA for the CDR3 is TGTGCCAGCAGTTGGACTAGCGGGACTTCTTTTAGTAAGCAGTTCTTC. Translated: CASSWTSGTSFSKQFF. The chain carries TRBV28 and TRBJ2-1, with 12 bases aligning to TRBD2. V lost 4 bases and J lost 11; bases outside the gene matches: 12. Looked up from germline, CDR1 is MDHEN and CDR2 is SYDVKM. The CDR3 loop spans 16 amino acids.

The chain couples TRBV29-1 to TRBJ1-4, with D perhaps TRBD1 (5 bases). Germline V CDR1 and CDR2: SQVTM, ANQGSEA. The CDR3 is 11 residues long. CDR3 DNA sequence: TGCAGTGGGGGGTTTAATGAAAAACTGTTTTTT. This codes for CSGGFNEKLFF.

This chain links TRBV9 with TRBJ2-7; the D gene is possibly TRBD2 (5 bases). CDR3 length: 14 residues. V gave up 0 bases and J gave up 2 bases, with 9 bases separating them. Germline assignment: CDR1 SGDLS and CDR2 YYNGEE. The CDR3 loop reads CASSVAAATYEQYF. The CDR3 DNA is TGTGCCAGCAGCGTAGCAGCGGCTACCTACGAGCAGTACTTC.

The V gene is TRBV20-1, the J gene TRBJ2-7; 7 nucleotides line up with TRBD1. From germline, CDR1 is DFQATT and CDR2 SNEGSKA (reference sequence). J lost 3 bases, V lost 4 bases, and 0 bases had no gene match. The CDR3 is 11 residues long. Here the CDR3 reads CSATGGYEQYF. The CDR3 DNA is TGCAGTGCTACAGGGGGCTACGAGCAGTACTTC.